This TCR beta chain was documented in a study of T cell responses to AZD1222 COVID-19 vaccine. Measured with immunoSEQ multiplex PCR; TCRdb has only the in-frame clones, and not every one. Of some 170,000 clones listed, 70% to 90% were seen once; the top ten hold 1.5% to 2%. Trimming removed 4 bases at V and 4 bases at J, with 11 bases between. This CDR3 region has 13 residues. The germline CDR1 and CDR2 sequences are SGHNT and YYREEE (reference sequence). Source: peripheral blood, taken on day 0 of AZD1222 vaccination. The V call is TRBV5-4, the J call TRBJ1-2, with TRBD1 as a possible D gene (5 bases). This TCR was sampled from an adult in good health. CDR3 bases: TGTGCCAGCAGCCCCGACAGCATCTATGGCTACACCTTC. This translates into CASSPDSIYGYTF.